These T cell receptor beta chains were read from a single sample in a study of shared clonotypes between healthy human individuals. The method was immunoSEQ multiplex PCR; TCRdb's version includes in-frame clones alone and lacks a portion of them. The sample has 2 million to 3 million clones, 80% to 95% seen once; the top ten hold approximately 0.37%. Material: naive CD4+ T cells from PBMCs. All receptors derive from a man between 18 and 35 years old in good health. Some clones in this sample may be carry-over from other donors' samples. Each CDR3 is given without its conserved first and last residue.

TRBJ2-1 | TRBV5-4 | ASSLGGQIYNEQF
TRBJ1-2 | TRBV6-5 | ASSYLRTDRAAGYT
TRBJ1-1 | TRBV6-5 | ASSYTGGTEAF
TRBJ1-3 | TRBV4-1 | ASSPGTSGNTIY
TRBJ1-2 | TRBV19 | ASSSLPAGGYYGYT
TRBJ2-2 | TRBV25-1 | ASSDSGEPEAGELF
TRBJ2-7 | TRBV11-2 | ASSPPGGVRDEQY
TRBJ2-7 | TRBV7-2 | ASSESYEQY
TRBJ2-5 | TRBV27 | ASSSGLRGFETQY
TRBJ2-5 | TRBV5-1 | ASSVEVIRETQY
TRBJ2-7 | TRBV28 | AVGQGVYEQY
TRBJ2-6 | TRBV29-1 | SVGQVNSGANVLT
TRBJ1-1 | TRBV7-9 | ASSLVARDTEAF
TRBJ2-5 | TRBV12-5 | ASGGGGHETQY
TRBJ2-3 | TRBV11-3 | ASSLSWGINGDTQY
TRBJ2-5 | TRBV18 | ASSRAGETQY
TRBJ1-4 | TRBV6-5 | ASSSTGVGTEKLF
TRBJ1-2 | TRBV25-1 | ASGAGEARGYT
TRBJ1-2 | TRBV7-9 | ASSPVNYGYT
TRBJ2-5 | TRBV27 | ASSRLAGQETQY
TRBJ1-1 | TRBV9 | ASSPSGPNTEAF
TRBJ2-3 | TRBV27 | ASSLFMQGTDTQY
TRBJ2-1 | TRBV18 | ASSPIHSGATYNEQF
TRBJ2-2 | TRBV28 | ASSLFPGQNTGELF
TRBJ1-5 | TRBV10-3 | AISDGSNQPQH
TRBJ1-4 | TRBV9 | ASSVVGAGPDEKLF
TRBJ1-2 | TRBV30 | AWSAGVGYGYT
TRBJ2-7 | TRBV4-1 | ASSPQTSSSYEQY
TRBJ2-3 | TRBV18 | ASSRDREGTDTQY
TRBJ1-3 | TRBV30 | AWTPGDPIY
TRBJ2-7 | TRBV29-1 | SAQFTYEQY
TRBJ1-3 | TRBV11-2 | ASSLVGAGNTIY
TRBJ1-3 | TRBV28 | ASSLPGDTSGNTIY
TRBJ1-3 | TRBV10-2 | ASSEGPIAPGNTIY
TRBJ1-5 | TRBV10-3 | ATGGQGTNQPQH
TRBJ2-5 | TRBV9 | ASSTPRGGETQY
TRBJ2-2 | TRBV5-1 | ASSLVWTSTGELF
TRBJ1-2 | TRBV28 | ASSFERQGSGGYT
TRBJ2-2 | TRBV10-3 | AISEPRGRGTGELF
TRBJ2-2 | TRBV6-6 | ASSRSSVETGELF
TRBJ2-4 | TRBV29-1 | SFSGGSNIQY
TRBJ1-2 | TRBV27 | ASMGDNGGYT
TRBJ2-3 | TRBV2 | ASRAKGQASRDTQY
TRBJ2-2 | TRBV9 | ASSARIEGNTGELF
TRBJ2-4 | TRBV5-1 | ASSLLAWRWTKNIQY
TRBJ2-6 | TRBV29-1 | SVGGEYVNVLT
TRBJ1-4 | TRBV6-5 | ASSLGRATNEKLF
TRBJ1-3 | TRBV5-4 | ASSLGQAVENTIY
TRBJ2-7 | TRBV15 | ATSHFGGRVSSYEQY
TRBJ1-5 | TRBV19 | ASSFSASNQPQH
TRBJ1-3 | TRBV29-1 | SATTIYGNTIY
TRBJ2-1 | TRBV14 | ASSQRDSAYNEQF
TRBJ2-2 | TRBV2 | ASRSTGELF